This T cell receptor beta chain was obtained from a study of CD8 T cells in Susac syndrome. RNA totalling about 0.45 to 1 ug underwent reverse transcription with random hexamers. One entry per CDR3 protein, called by TCRdb with MiXCR from the immunoSEQ multiplex PCR reads. The table lists 250,000 to 300,000 distinct CDR3 sequences, 65% to 90% of them singletons. CDR1 is SGHNT and CDR2 is YYREEE in the germline V gene (reference sequence). V dropped 1 base and J dropped 3; count of bases not matched to a gene: 3. This CDR3 has 15 amino acids. The rearrangement uses TRBV5-4 and TRBJ2-1; the match to TRBD1 covers 8 bases. This receptor was identified in a human donor with multiple sclerosis. The sample was CD8+ T cells from PBMCs. The CDR3 nucleotides read TGTGCCAGCAGCTTGTGGACAGGGAACTACAATGAGCAGTTCTTC. Its translation is CASSLWTGNYNEQFF.